This entry lists 26 T cell receptor beta chains sequenced from one sample in a study of sequential checkpoint blockade in melanoma. As to treatment: randomized to nivolumab then ipilimumab (arm A) or the reverse (arm B). Clones were read by immunoSEQ multiplex PCR, and TCRdb kept only the in-frame ones, dropping some. The table has fewer than 45,000 clones, more than 80% seen once. Sequenced material: CD8+ T cells sorted from blood (inferred from file names), taken from a patient given nivolumab and ipilimumab in sequence. These receptors were collected from a human donor with melanoma.

CDR3: CASSQDWVLTRTGNQPQHF. CDR3 nucleotides: TGCGCCAGCAGCCAAGATTGGGTCTTAACTCGGACAGGGAATCAGCCCCAGCATTTT. The rearrangement joins TRBV4-3 to TRBJ1-5, with TRBD1 matching 8 bases. The J segment lost 4 bases and the V segment lost 0 bases, leaving 14 bases of the junction unmatched. The CDR3 spans 19 residues. CDR1 and CDR2 (germline): LGHNA, YSLEER.

In this sample, this clone turned up a few times. The chain recombines TRBV28 with TRBJ2-7; 7 bases agree with TRBD1. Germline-derived CDR1 and CDR2 are MDHEN and SYDVKM. There are 14 residues in the CDR3. Trimming took 2 bases from V and 2 from J; bases not matched to a gene: 3. CDR3 region: CASSLVTGTYEQYV. For the CDR3, the DNA is TGTGCCAGCAGTTTAGTGACAGGGACCTACGAGCAGTACGTC.

CDR3 nucleotides: TGTGCCAGTAGTATAAAAACAGGGATCACTGAAGCTTTCTTT. As protein: CASSIKTGITEAFF. The rearrangement joins TRBV19 to TRBJ1-1, with D possibly matching TRBD1 (6 bases). The V gene lost 2 bases and the J gene lost 4 bases, with 11 bases spanning the gap. The germline V gene encodes CDR1 LNHDA and CDR2 SQIVND (reference sequence). The CDR3 is made up of 14 amino acids.

The chain links TRBV7-8 to TRBJ1-4; 10 bases are a match to TRBD1. The CDR3 has 16 amino acids. The junction had 7 bases not matched to a gene; V was cut back by 4 bases and J by 5 bases. Germline V gene lookup returns CDR1 SGHVS and CDR2 FQNEAQ. The CDR3: CASSSTEGQGNEKLFF. CDR3 bases: TGTGCCAGCAGCTCCACCGAGGGACAGGGGAATGAAAAACTGTTTTTT.

This chain joins TRBV6-1 and TRBJ1-5; a possible D gene is TRBD1 (5 bases). The germline V and J ends were trimmed by 0 bases and 4 bases, with 25 bases remaining between them. The CDR3 is 20 residues long. In germline, CDR1 is MNHNS, CDR2 SASEGT. The DNA for the CDR3 is TGTGCCAGCAGTGAAGCGCTTCTGAGAATTCAGACAGTTTCTAATCAGCCCCAGCATTTT. Its protein is CASSEALLRIQTVSNQPQHF.

V and J are TRBV7-9 and TRBJ1-4; a weak D match, TRBD1 (6 bases). Germline V lookup: CDR1 SEHNR, CDR2 FQNEAQ (reference sequence). The CDR3 has 14 amino acids. Trimming pared 5 bases from V and 3 bases from J, leaving 10 bases between. CDR3 amino acids: CASSRDTSNEKLFF. CDR3 DNA: TGTGCCAGCAGCAGGGACACCTCTAATGAAAAACTGTTTTTT.

V gene TRBV9 combines with J gene TRBJ2-5, with 11 positions matching TRBD1. The germline V gene has CDR1 SGDLS and CDR2 YYNGEE. V was clipped by 4 bases and J by 3 bases; unmatched bases: 2. The CDR3 length is 14 residues. The CDR3 region has the DNA TGTGCCAGCAGCCAGGGACAGGGGGAAGAGACCCAGTACTTC. Protein: CASSQGQGEETQYF.

The CDR3 DNA reads as TGTGCCAGCAGCGTAGGGGAGAATGAGCAGTTCTTC. Translated, it gives CASSVGENEQFF. The chain carries TRBV9 and TRBJ2-1, with TRBD2 as a possible D gene (5 bases). The CDR3 contains 12 residues. The germline V gene encodes CDR1 SGDLS and CDR2 YYNGEE. V dropped 0 bases and J dropped 7 bases, with 5 bases sitting between them.

The chain couples TRBV7-9 to TRBJ2-7; the match to TRBD1 covers 11 bases. The CDR3 has 14 residues. The germline CDR1 and CDR2 sequences are SEHNR and FQNEAQ (reference sequence). V lost 5 bases, J lost 7 bases, and 7 bases stayed unmatched. The CDR3 DNA reads TGTGCCAGCAGCCCACCCGGGACAGGGGGAGAGCAGTACTTC. Protein: CASSPPGTGGEQYF.

The chain uses TRBV7-8 and TRBJ2-1; no clear D. V lost 2 bases and J lost 5, with 4 bases in between. CDR1 and CDR2 from the germline V gene are SGHVS and FQNEAQ. The CDR3 contains 12 residues. CDR3 DNA: TGTGCCAGCAGCTTATATAACAATGAGCAGTTCTTC. Translated, it gives CASSLYNNEQFF. The full variable domain, its missing parts supplied by reference TRBV7-8 and TRBJ2-1, is GAGVSQSPRYKVAKRGQDVALRCDPISGHVSLFWYQQALGQGPEFLTYFQNEAQLDKSGLPSDRFFAERPEGSVSTLKIQRTQQEDSAVYLCASSLYNNEQFFGPGTRLTVL.

This chain links TRBV5-4 with TRBJ1-3; no clear D gene. The CDR3 extends over 15 amino acids. Germline CDR1 and CDR2: SGHNT and YYREEE (reference sequence). Trimming removed 0 bases from V and 0 bases from J, with 7 bases in between. As DNA, the CDR3 is TGTGCCAGCAGCTTGGGGGCAGACTCTGGAAACACCATATATTTT. Protein: CASSLGADSGNTIYF.

This chain uses TRBV19 with TRBJ2-7; 8 bases fit TRBD2. Trimming cost V 1 base and J 4 bases; bases outside gene matches: 6. CDR1 and CDR2 from the germline V gene are LNHDA and SQIVND (reference sequence). The CDR3 runs 15 residues. This CDR3 is CASSIAGGPNYEQYV. The CDR3 DNA sequence: TGTGCCAGTAGTATAGCGGGAGGGCCGAATTACGAGCAGTACGTC.

The V and J genes are TRBV25-1 and TRBJ2-1; 9 bases match TRBD2. CDR1 is MGHDK, CDR2 SYGVNS, per germline. J was trimmed by 2 bases and V by 5 bases; bases with no gene match: 1. This CDR3 has 14 residues. CDR3 sequence (DNA): TGTGCCAGCAGTAGCGGGAGGACCTACAATGAGCAGTTCTTC. This sequence encodes CASSSGRTYNEQFF.

The chain recombines TRBV9 with TRBJ2-4, with 13 bases aligning to TRBD2. Per germline, CDR1 SGDLS and CDR2 YYNGEE. The CDR3 length is 16 residues. Trimming cost V 0 bases and J 7 bases; bases outside gene matches: 4. CDR3 in DNA: TGTGCCAGCAGCGTAGATCCGACTAGCGGGAGGAACATTCAGTACTTC. Its translation is CASSVDPTSGRNIQYF. The variable domain in full, completed from reference TRBV9 and TRBJ2-4, reads DSGVTQTPKHLITATGQRVTLRCSPRSGDLSVYWYQQSLDQGLQFLIQYYNGEERAKGNILERFSAQQFPDLHSELNLSSLELGDSALYFCASSVDPTSGRNIQYFGAGTRLSVL.

The chain has TRBV11-2 and TRBJ2-7, with TRBD1 matching over 7 bases. V trimming: 3 bases; J trimming: 3 bases; junction bases outside the gene matches: 8. The CDR3 length is 15 residues. CDR1 and CDR2 (germline): SGHAT, FQNNGV. The CDR3 coding sequence is TGTGCCAGCAGCTTCTGGGCAGGGGGTGTCTACGAGCAGTACTTC. Its protein is CASSFWAGGVYEQYF.

The chain combines TRBV7-9 with TRBJ2-1; 8 bases align to TRBD2. The V gene's germline CDR1 is SEHNR and CDR2 FQNEAQ (reference sequence). V shed 6 bases, J shed 7 bases, and the junction held 8 bases outside the gene matches. CDR3 size: 14 residues. This CDR3 reads CASRGLAGGNEQFF. CDR3 DNA sequence: TGTGCCAGCAGAGGGCTAGCGGGCGGGAATGAGCAGTTCTTC.

This clone has only one observation. The rearrangement uses TRBV4-3 and TRBJ2-1, with 9 positions matching TRBD1. Germline trimming cut 0 bases from V and 3 bases from J; bases unmatched to any gene: 6. There are 17 residues in the CDR3. In germline, CDR1 is LGHNA, CDR2 YSLEER. The CDR3 DNA is TGCGCCAGCAGCCAAGATCAAAAGGGACAGGGCTACAATGAGCAGTTCTTC. This translates into CASSQDQKGQGYNEQFF.

This chain joins TRBV9 and TRBJ2-2; 8 nucleotides align to TRBD1. V gave up 4 bases and J gave up 8 bases; unmatched junction bases: 10. The CDR3 length is 15 residues. CDR1 and CDR2 (germline): SGDLS, YYNGEE. CDR3 nucleotide sequence: TGTGCCAGCAGCCCAAGAGCTCAGGGGGCGGGGGAGCTGTTTTTT. This sequence encodes CASSPRAQGAGELFF. The entire variable domain, with the rest obtained from reference TRBV9 and TRBJ2-2, is as follows: DSGVTQTPKHLITATGQRVTLRCSPRSGDLSVYWYQQSLDQGLQFLIQYYNGEERAKGNILERFSAQQFPDLHSELNLSSLELGDSALYFCASSPRAQGAGELFFGEGSRLTVL.

The chain couples TRBV18 to TRBJ2-5; TRBD1 might be the D (6 bases). This CDR3 is built from 15 residues. Trimming pared 4 bases from V and 5 bases from J, leaving 17 bases between. Germline V lookup: CDR1 KGHSH, CDR2 LQKENI. The CDR3: CASSLRDTRGETQYF. The CDR3 DNA reads TGTGCCAGCTCACTCCGGGACACCAGAGGGGAGACCCAGTACTTC.

This clone came up once. This rearrangement joins TRBV9 to TRBJ2-3, with 9 bases matching TRBD2. From germline, CDR1 is SGDLS and CDR2 YYNGEE. The CDR3 has 15 amino acids. Trimming at V came to 0 bases and at J to 4 bases, leaving 3 bases not matched to a gene. The CDR3 sequence is CASSVGSGSADTQYF. CDR3 DNA: TGTGCCAGCAGCGTAGGTAGCGGGAGCGCAGATACGCAGTATTTT. Full variable domain (rest looked up from reference TRBV9 and TRBJ2-3): DSGVTQTPKHLITATGQRVTLRCSPRSGDLSVYWYQQSLDQGLQFLIQYYNGEERAKGNILERFSAQQFPDLHSELNLSSLELGDSALYFCASSVGSGSADTQYFGPGTRLTVL.

This chain links TRBV13 with TRBJ1-5; 7 nucleotides align to TRBD1. The ends lost 6 bases at V and 5 bases at J; junction bases unmatched: 16. The germline gives CDR1 PRHDT, CDR2 FYEKMQ (reference sequence). The CDR3 totals 17 residues. CDR3 amino acids: CASSLSRLRGHDQPQHF. In nucleotides, the CDR3 is TGTGCCAGCAGTTTAAGTCGCCTAAGGGGGCACGATCAGCCCCAGCATTTT.

The chain combines TRBV7-9 with TRBJ2-1, with 9 bases aligning to TRBD2. Per germline, CDR1 SEHNR and CDR2 FQNEAQ (reference sequence). With V trimmed by 0 bases and J by 4 bases, 10 bases remained unmatched. The CDR3 is 18 amino acids. The CDR3 sequence: CASSLASSGTPIYNEQFF. The CDR3, as DNA: TGTGCCAGCAGCTTAGCGTCTAGCGGGACCCCTATTTACAATGAGCAGTTCTTC.

This clone was detected a few times. V is TRBV6-6 and J is TRBJ1-1; D ambiguous. Germline CDR1 and CDR2: MNHNY and SVGAGI (reference sequence). This CDR3 region has 12 residues. CDR3 sequence reads: CAAETGGTEAFF. CDR3 nucleotide sequence: TGTGCAGCGGAGACCGGCGGGACTGAAGCTTTCTTT.

This clone was recorded once. The rearrangement joins TRBV7-9 to TRBJ1-1; 7 bases fit TRBD1. The CDR3 covers 14 residues. V dropped 2 bases and J dropped 5; count of bases not matched to a gene: 5. The V gene's germline CDR1 is SEHNR and CDR2 FQNEAQ (reference sequence). CDR3 bases: TGTGCCAGCAGCTTAAACAGGGGAGGAACTGAAGCTTTCTTT. It encodes CASSLNRGGTEAFF.

This rearrangement joins TRBV2 to TRBJ2-3; TRBD1 is a possible D gene (6 bases). Trimming removed 3 bases from V and 0 bases from J, with 13 bases in between. Germline V gene data show CDR1 as SNHLY and CDR2 as FYNNEI. This CDR3 is 16 amino acids long. The CDR3, as DNA: TGTGCCAGCAGTGAGGAGACAGGCATTAGCACAGATACGCAGTATTTT. Protein product: CASSEETGISTDTQYF. Variable domain in full (rest from reference TRBV2 and TRBJ2-3): EPEVTQTPSHQVTQMGQEVILRCVPISNHLYFYWYRQILGQKVEFLVSFYNNEISEKSEIFDDQFSVERPDGSNFTLKIRSTKLEDSAMYFCASSEETGISTDTQYFGPGTRLTVL.

This clone was observed once. The chain links TRBV6-5 to TRBJ1-4; perhaps TRBD1 as D (6 bases). Germline V gives CDR1 MNHEY, CDR2 SVGAGI. Trimming cost V 10 bases and J 0 bases, with 6 bases left between them. The CDR3 is 12 residues long. This CDR3 reads CATGATNEKLFF. The CDR3 DNA is TGTGCCACAGGGGCAACTAATGAAAAACTGTTTTTT.